This TCR beta chain emerged from a study of molecular identifiers for immune sequencing clone quantification. Bulk TCR libraries were made with methods that had been previously described and with listed TCR primers. MiXCR, run by TCRdb on the PCR reads, gives a single entry per CDR3 protein. The sample holds 550,000 to 750,000 distinct CDR3 sequences, roughly 21% seen once. Losses at the gene ends were 8 bases for V and 6 bases for J; bases not matched to a gene: 9. Germline V gene lookup returns CDR1 MNHEY and CDR2 SMNVEV (reference sequence). This CDR3 has 13 residues. The sample was naive CD8+ T cells from blood, with Jurkat cell RNA spiked in. Subset described: FACS-sorted CD8+CD4-CCR7+CD45RA+ naive T cells. This receptor was obtained from a human donor in good health. Some libraries in this study had Jurkat cell RNA spiked in. V and J are TRBV27 and TRBJ2-7; TRBD1 matches at 8 bases. CDR3 protein: CASYDRGLSEQYF. CDR3 bases: TGTGCCAGCTACGACAGGGGCCTATCCGAGCAGTACTTC.